This TCR beta chain was sequenced in a study of T cells in Graves' hyperthyroidism and ophthalmopathy. For the study at large: Peripheral blood sampling occurred at initial diagnosis, before any treatment.

TCR beta CDR3 regions were amplified from RNA transcripts. The HTBI primer set was used in a first-round RT-PCR of the TCR CDR3. Each CDR3 protein is one row after TCRdb ran MiXCR on the multiplex PCR reads. This sample carries about 530,000 distinct CDR3 sequences, more than 15% of them seen once, and the ten largest clones take roughly a sixth. V was pared by 5 bases and J by 1 base, with 14 bases between. Germline CDR1 and CDR2: SGHAT and FQNNGV. This CDR3 has 15 residues. This clonotype was recorded many times. Those patients with uncontrolled infection, other autoimmune disease, pregnancy or lactation were excluded. This sample holds PBMCs from about 9.3 ml fresh peripheral blood.

This receptor was taken from a woman aged 18-29 years with Graves' ophthalmopathy. The J gene is TRBJ1-1, the V gene TRBV11-2, with D tentatively TRBD1 (6 bases). Sequenced input: blood. The CDR3 DNA sequence: TGTGCCAGCAGCCTAGGGACAATGGAGAACACTGAAGCTTTCTTT. Amino acids: CASSLGTMENTEAFF. The variable domain in full, with the rest retrieved from reference TRBV11-2 and TRBJ1-1, is EAGVAQSPRYKIIEKRQSVAFWCNPISGHATLYWYQQILGQGPKLLIQFQNNGVVDDSQLPKDRFSAERLKGVDSTLKIQPAKLEDSAVYLCASSLGTMENTEAFFGQGTRLTVV.